This TCR beta chain comes out of a study of Ad26.COV2.S vaccination and SARS-CoV-2 variants (TCRdb year 2021). Study-wide context: Donors in the vaccine arm were drawn from COV1001, a multicentre, randomized, double-blind, placebo-controlled phase I-IIa trial testing Ad26.COV2.S in healthy adults. TCRbeta repertoire sequencing was used to assess the specificity and breadth of SARS-CoV-2-reactive T cell receptors after Ad26.COV2.S vaccination. Participants in the trial were split at random into five groups of five each, receiving low-dose or high-dose Ad26.COV2.S once or twice, or else placebo on both occasions. Ad26.COV2.S was administered intramuscularly at a dose of 5x10^10 or 1x10^11 viral particles, either as one shot or as two shots given 56 days apart. The TCR-sequenced set comprised approximately 32 samples: around 20 Ad26.COV2.S vaccine recipients, 5 placebo recipients and 8 SARS-CoV-2 convalescent individuals. Investigators remained blinded to trial group allocation during experiments and outcome assessment. Overall study outcomes, separate from this receptor: The study lacked the statistical power to compare responses across vaccine doses or regimens. It was noted by the authors that total T cell responses may have been underestimated by the TCR breadth and depth analyses. Comparable non-spike TCR breadth was observed between vaccine and placebo recipients, consistent with only spike being contained in the vaccine. Compared with placebo recipients, Ad26.COV2.S recipients showed higher spike-specific TCR breadth (P = 0.0014). After vaccination, substantial breadth of spike-specific CD8+ and CD4+ T cell responses was reported.

The immunoSEQ Assay was the method used to sequence TCRbeta CDR3 regions. After extraction, genomic DNA underwent amplification by bias-controlled multiplex PCR, followed by high-throughput sequencing. The study's processing was this. To quantify the absolute abundance of every unique TCRbeta CDR3 region, sequences were collapsed and filtered. T cell fraction was estimated by normalizing TCRbeta template counts to usable DNA, with usable DNA measured through amplification of reference genes found in all nucleated cells. Repertoire TCRs were annotated as SARS-CoV-2-specific by exact matching of V gene, CDR3 amino acid sequence and J gene to a known reactive TCR set. The reference SARS-CoV-2 TCR set was derived from MIRA and filtered for enrichment in COVID-19-positive ImmuneCODE repertoires, a step that removed public or cross-reactive TCRs. Based on the MIRA antigens, annotated TCRs were further analysed at the level of specific ORF or position within ORF. Breadth was defined as the number of annotated unique rearrangements divided by the total number of unique productive rearrangements, and depth was defined as the summed frequency of the annotated unique rearrangements. TCR breadth was compared between groups using two-sided Wilcoxon rank-sum tests. In its TCRdb copy, this immuneACCESS table keeps in-frame sequences only and misses some clones. Where compared with another copy, unresolved V genes explain less than half of these, and the others have no known cause. V and J calls and clone size are as listed in that table; D and trimming were resolved from the DNA. The sample table holds approximately 420,000 clones, of which 70% to 90% were seen once. Jointly, the top ten make up 3.6% of the sample.

As for this clone: What antigen it recognizes has not been identified. The sample holds no much larger clone one base away, and base qualities are not on file.

The germline ends are 7 bases apart after V is trimmed by 6 bases and J by 5 bases. CDR1 and CDR2, per the germline V gene, are MNHEY and SVGAGI. The CDR3 covers 12 residues, taking in both the cysteine and the phenylalanine. Only the CDR3 portion is preserved as DNA: 36 bases, with reading frame beginning at the first base. This sample's treatment or condition label indicates: 15 to 20 received Ad26.COV2.S at low or high dose, single or two shots; a few received placebo; per-sample allocation not given. Repertoires of vaccine and placebo recipients were sequenced from samples collected on day 63 after the first injection. Between 29 July and 7 August 2020, Cohort 1b enrolled approximately 26 adults aged 18-55 years at one site in Boston, USA. Ad26.COV2.S was a replication-incompetent adenovirus type 26 vector that expressed a prefusion-stabilized SARS-CoV-2 spike protein derived from the original Wuhan strain.

The specimen comprised peripheral blood, sampled in a trial of Ad26.COV2.S vaccine versus placebo. This chain is built from TRBV6-5 and TRBJ1-4; the D gene assignment is ambiguous. The receptor was isolated from a person between 18 and 65 years old who received the Ad26.COV2.S COVID-19 vaccine or a placebo. CDR3 region: CASRGGNEKLFF. The sequence in DNA is TGTGCCAGCAGGGGCGGGAATGAAAAACTGTTTTTT.